This TCR beta chain was obtained from a study of post-analysis software for immune sequencing data. Whole-study findings and limits: TRBV segments more frequent in patients than in controls numbered roughly 5 and included TRBV5-6, TRBV5-1 and TRBV20-1.

CDR3 length: 12 amino acids. Per germline, CDR1 MGHRA and CDR2 YSYEKL. The ends were cut back, 7 bases at V and 8 bases at J, with 14 bases in the middle. Presence of unique molecular identifiers characterized the TCR beta cDNA libraries. T cells, roughly 0.95 to 10 million of them, yielded roughly 550,000 cDNA molecules. TCRdb passed the PCR reads through MiXCR, listing each CDR3 protein once. The data show approximately 360,000 distinct CDR3 sequences, about a third seen once. A few counts support this clonotype. Its antigen is still unknown. The chain recombines TRBV4-1 with TRBJ1-2; D not resolved. This receptor was identified in a girl under 18 with multiple sclerosis. Source material: blood. As DNA, the CDR3 is TGCGCCAGCACCGGGCCAGCAGGCGGCTACACCTTC. This sequence encodes CASTGPAGGYTF.